What follows are 22 T cell receptor beta chains derived from one specimen sequenced in a study of identifying expanded T cells in peripheral blood (dated by TCRdb to the late 2010s). Libraries were built with the immunoSEQ multiplex PCR assay. Not all clones reach the TCRdb copy of this immuneACCESS table, which keeps in-frame sequences only. Checked studies attribute under half of the gap to unresolved V genes and leave the rest unexplained. The sample has tens of thousands of clones on record, roughly 84% of them singletons. Clones ranked in the top ten supply around a fifth of the sample. What was sequenced was blood. The receptors were gathered from a person between 18 and 69 years old in good health.

The V gene is TRBV29-1, the J gene TRBJ2-7; 7 bases are shared with TRBD2. This CDR3 is 10 amino acids long. Germline V gene lookup returns CDR1 SQVTM and CDR2 ANQGSEA. Losses at the gene ends were 6 bases for V and 4 bases for J; bases not matched to a gene: 0. The CDR3 is CSVGGYEQYF. The CDR3 DNA reads as TGCAGCGTGGGGGGGTACGAGCAGTACTTC.

The rearrangement links TRBV15 to TRBJ2-1, with D maybe TRBD1 (6 bases). The V end was cut by 4 bases, the J end by 7 bases, with 20 bases between. In germline, CDR1 is LNHNV, CDR2 YYDKDF (reference sequence). The length of the CDR3 is 16 residues. The CDR3 DNA reads as TGTGCCACCAGCACGGGACAAGCCAACCACGAGAATGAGCAGTTCTTC. Encoded protein: CATSTGQANHENEQFF.

The CDR3 nucleotides are TGCGCCAGCAGGTCGGGGTGGGTCACCGGGGAGCTGTTTTTT. This sequence encodes CASRSGWVTGELFF. The chain employs TRBV4-3 and TRBJ2-2; possibly TRBD2 for D (5 bases). This CDR3 region has 14 residues. V was shortened by 6 bases and J by 4 bases, with 12 bases between the two germline ends. Germline assignment: CDR1 LGHNA and CDR2 YSLEER.

V is TRBV4-2 and J is TRBJ1-3; unclear D gene. Germline values: CDR1 LGHNA, CDR2 YNFKEQ. With 0 bases removed from V and 4 bases from J, the gap between germline ends came to 10 bases. The CDR3 spans 15 residues. The CDR3, as DNA: TGTGCCAGCAGCCAAGATACAACGGCGGGAAACACCATATATTTT. Translating gives CASSQDTTAGNTIYF.

The chain uses TRBV28 and TRBJ2-1, with D tentatively TRBD1 or TRBD2 (5 bases each). V dropped 3 bases and J dropped 4 bases, with 13 bases sitting between them. The CDR3 contains 15 residues. Germline assignment: CDR1 MDHEN and CDR2 SYDVKM. The CDR3 here is CASSFLGERYNEQFF. The CDR3 region has the DNA TGTGCCAGCAGTTTCCTGGGGGAGCGATACAATGAGCAGTTCTTC.

The J gene is TRBJ2-6, the V gene TRBV19; D gene unclear. V gave up 3 bases and J gave up 1 base, with 1 base separating them. The germline V gene encodes CDR1 LNHDA and CDR2 SQIVND (reference sequence). This CDR3 is 13 amino acids long. The CDR3 is CASSMSGANVLTF. CDR3 nucleotides: TGTGCCAGTAGTATGTCTGGGGCCAACGTCCTGACTTTC. Full variable domain (missing parts from reference TRBV19 and TRBJ2-6): DGGITQSPKYLFRKEGQNVTLSCEQNLNHDAMYWYRQDPGQGLRLIYYSQIVNDFQKGDIAEGYSVSREKKESFPLTVTSAQKNPTAFYLCASSMSGANVLTFGAGSRLTVL.

This sequence joins TRBV27 and TRBJ2-1, with 8 bases fitting TRBD1. The J segment lost 6 bases and the V segment lost 6 bases, leaving 10 bases of the junction unmatched. Germline V gene lookup returns CDR1 MNHEY and CDR2 SMNVEV (reference sequence). This CDR3 contains 15 residues. The CDR3 region has the DNA TGTGCCAGCAGCACCGGGACAGGTCTGTTCAATGAGCAGTTCTTC. It translates to CASSTGTGLFNEQFF.

This chain joins TRBV11-2 and TRBJ2-1, with 12 bases lining up with TRBD2. The V and J ends lost 7 bases and 4 bases, in that order; junction bases with no gene match: 8. Germline-derived CDR1 and CDR2 are SGHAT and FQNNGV. The CDR3 contains 16 residues. CDR3 loop: CASTPGLAGFYNEQFF. The CDR3 nucleotides read TGTGCCAGCACACCCGGACTAGCGGGATTTTACAATGAGCAGTTCTTC.

This clone was seen once. The V gene is TRBV10-3, the J gene TRBJ2-7, with D possibly being TRBD1 (8 bases). In germline, CDR1 is ENHRY, CDR2 SYGVKD. This CDR3 has 14 amino acids. V lost 3 bases and J 7 bases, leaving 16 bases between the germline ends. CDR3 region: CAISDSDREGEQYF. CDR3 nucleotides: TGTGCCATCAGTGACTCGGACAGGGAGGGGGAGCAGTACTTC.

CDR3 DNA sequence: TGCGCCAGCAGCCACTCTACGGGAGACGGGAATCAGCCCCAGCATTTT. Its protein is CASSHSTGDGNQPQHF. The chain is built from TRBV4-3 and TRBJ1-5; D remains ambiguous. Germline V CDR1 and CDR2: LGHNA, YSLEER. V shed 3 bases and J shed 4 bases, with 16 bases lying between them. This CDR3 region has 16 residues.

The CDR3 is CASSVFTGGGETQYF. Here the CDR3 DNA reads TGTGCCAGCAGTGTGTTTACGGGAGGGGGGGAGACCCAGTACTTC. The V call is TRBV25-1, the J call TRBJ2-5, with 8 bases that match TRBD2. Germline values: CDR1 MGHDK, CDR2 SYGVNS. The trim removed 4 bases at V and 5 bases at J, leaving 9 bases unmatched. The CDR3 covers 15 residues.

The chain is built from TRBV11-3 and TRBJ1-4; no reliable D call. From germline, CDR1 is SGHNT and CDR2 YENEEA. This CDR3 is built from 13 residues. V was pared by 2 bases and J by 3 bases, with 4 bases between. CDR3 coding DNA: TGTGCCAGCAGCTTAAACCCTAATGAAAAACTGTTTTTT. Translating it yields CASSLNPNEKLFF.

V usage is TRBV28 and J usage is TRBJ1-1, with a weak D call TRBD1 (6 bases). Germline V gives CDR1 MDHEN, CDR2 SYDVKM. Trimming took off 6 bases at V and 0 bases at J, with 14 bases between the two ends. This CDR3 region has 15 residues. The CDR3 DNA is TGTGCCAGCAGGACCGCAGGGGACGTGAACACTGAAGCTTTCTTT. It is translated as CASRTAGDVNTEAFF.

The chain joins TRBV30 to TRBJ1-3, with 9 bases matching TRBD1. The V gene end was trimmed by 2 bases and the J gene end by 3 bases; junction bases not matched to a gene: 8. CDR1 and CDR2 from the germline V gene are GTSNPN and SVGIG (reference sequence). The length of the CDR3 is 16 residues. CDR3 nucleotides: TGTGCCTGGAGTACCGGGACAGGGTTACTTGGAAACACCATATATTTT. Translation: CAWSTGTGLLGNTIYF.

This chain joins TRBV18 and TRBJ2-1, with D unclear. This CDR3 spans 13 amino acids. Trimming took off 2 bases at V and 5 bases at J, with 7 bases between the two ends. The germline gives CDR1 KGHSH, CDR2 LQKENI. The chain's CDR3 is CASSPYNHNEQFF. The CDR3 DNA reads as TGTGCCAGCTCACCATATAACCACAATGAGCAGTTCTTC.

The gene calls are TRBV5-1 and TRBJ2-7; D ambiguous. Trimming shortened V by 1 base and J by 7 bases, and 12 bases separated the two germline ends. The germline V gene encodes CDR1 SGHRS and CDR2 YFSETQ. The CDR3 sequence is 13 residues long. The CDR3 sequence: CASSLLDREEQYF. Written as DNA, the CDR3 is TGCGCCAGCAGCTTGCTGGACCGAGAAGAGCAGTACTTC.

V usage is TRBV11-2 and J usage is TRBJ2-3; 7 nucleotides align to TRBD2. The junction had 8 bases not matched to a gene; V was cut back by 1 base and J by 4 bases. There are 16 residues in the CDR3. Germline V gene lookup returns CDR1 SGHAT and CDR2 FQNNGV. CDR3 sequence: CASSLGGAGEADTQYF. The CDR3 DNA reads as TGTGCCAGCAGCTTAGGTGGGGCGGGAGAGGCAGATACGCAGTATTTT.

This clone has only a few counts. The chain recombines TRBV4-1 with TRBJ1-3; no firm D call. V was shortened by 1 base and J by 0 bases, with 7 bases between the two germline ends. The CDR3 contains 15 residues. Germline CDR1 reads MGHRA; CDR2 reads YSYEKL. The CDR3, as DNA: TGCGCCAGCAGCCAAGGACGGATCTCTGGAAACACCATATATTTT. Its translation is CASSQGRISGNTIYF.

This chain connects TRBV7-6 to TRBJ2-1; 12 positions match TRBD2. CDR3 length equals 16 residues. Germline CDR1 reads SGHVS; CDR2 reads FNYEAQ. The J segment lost 9 bases and the V segment lost 1 base, leaving 7 bases of the junction unmatched. The CDR3 coding sequence is TGTGCCAGCAGCTTAGGCATACTAGCGGGAGGAACTGAGCAGTTCTTC. Encoded protein: CASSLGILAGGTEQFF.

This clone was detected once. The V call is TRBV7-8, the J call TRBJ2-2; 8 bases map to TRBD2. Trimming removed 7 bases from V and 4 bases from J; junction bases left unmatched: 14. The length of the CDR3 is 17 residues. Germline V CDR1 and CDR2: SGHVS, FQNEAQ. CDR3 coding DNA: TGTGCCAGCACGCCCCGGGGGGGTCCGGGAATCACCGGGGAGCTGTTTTTT. Amino acid sequence: CASTPRGGPGITGELFF.

The chain carries TRBV7-3 and TRBJ2-1; no clear D gene. Looked up from germline, CDR1 is SGHTA and CDR2 is FQGTGA. CDR3 length equals 11 residues. The V and J ends lost 8 bases and 6 bases respectively, with 8 bases between them. This chain's CDR3 is CASALRNEQFF. The CDR3 region has the DNA TGTGCCAGCGCCTTACGCAATGAGCAGTTCTTC.

This chain uses TRBV19 with TRBJ2-7; D could derive from TRBD1 or TRBD2 (5 bases each). This CDR3 comprises 14 residues. V lost 7 bases, J lost 0 bases, and 13 bases lay in between. Germline V CDR1 and CDR2: LNHDA, SQIVND (reference sequence). The CDR3 coding sequence is TGTGCCAGTACTCCCAGGGACGGCTCCTACGAGCAGTACTTC. As protein: CASTPRDGSYEQYF.